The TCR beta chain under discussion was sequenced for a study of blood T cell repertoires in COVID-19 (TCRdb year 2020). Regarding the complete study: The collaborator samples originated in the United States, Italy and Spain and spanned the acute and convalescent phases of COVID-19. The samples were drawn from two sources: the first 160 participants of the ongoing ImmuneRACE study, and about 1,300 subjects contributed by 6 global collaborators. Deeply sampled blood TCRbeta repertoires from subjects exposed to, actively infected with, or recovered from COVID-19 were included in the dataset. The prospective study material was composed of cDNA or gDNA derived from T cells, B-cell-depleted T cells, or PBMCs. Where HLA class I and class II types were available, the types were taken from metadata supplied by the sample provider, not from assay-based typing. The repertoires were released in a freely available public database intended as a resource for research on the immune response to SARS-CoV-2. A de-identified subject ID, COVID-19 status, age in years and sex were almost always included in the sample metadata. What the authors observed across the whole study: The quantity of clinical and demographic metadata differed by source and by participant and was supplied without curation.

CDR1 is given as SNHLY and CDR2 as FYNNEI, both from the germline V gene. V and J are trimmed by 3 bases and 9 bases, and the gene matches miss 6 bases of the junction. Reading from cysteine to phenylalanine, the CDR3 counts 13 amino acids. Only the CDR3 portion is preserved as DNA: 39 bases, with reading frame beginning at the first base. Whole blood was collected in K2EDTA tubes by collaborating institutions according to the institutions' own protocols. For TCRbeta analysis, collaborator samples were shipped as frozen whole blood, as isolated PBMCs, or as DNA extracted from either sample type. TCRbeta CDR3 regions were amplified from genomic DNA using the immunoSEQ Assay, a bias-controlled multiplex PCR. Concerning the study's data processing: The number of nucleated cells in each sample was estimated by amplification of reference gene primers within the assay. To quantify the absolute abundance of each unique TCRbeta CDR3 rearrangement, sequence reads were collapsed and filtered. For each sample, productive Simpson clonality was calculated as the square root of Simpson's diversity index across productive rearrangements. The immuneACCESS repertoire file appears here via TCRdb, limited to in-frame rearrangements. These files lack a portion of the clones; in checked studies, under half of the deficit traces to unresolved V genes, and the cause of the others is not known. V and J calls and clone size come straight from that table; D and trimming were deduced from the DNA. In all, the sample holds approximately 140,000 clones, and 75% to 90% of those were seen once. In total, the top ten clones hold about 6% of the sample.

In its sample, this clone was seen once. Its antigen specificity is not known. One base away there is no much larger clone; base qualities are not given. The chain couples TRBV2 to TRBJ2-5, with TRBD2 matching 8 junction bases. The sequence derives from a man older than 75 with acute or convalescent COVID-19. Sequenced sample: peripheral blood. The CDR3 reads CASSDPGGRAQYF. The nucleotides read TGTGCCAGCAGTGATCCGGGAGGGAGGGCCCAGTACTTC.